This paragraph covers one T cell receptor (beta chain) sequence. Its target is unknown. The sample comes from a study of cytomegalovirus exposure and HLA in healthy donors. Study-wide results and caveats: Across all donors, roughly uniform sequencing depth was an assumption of the presence/absence analyses. TCR beta chains associated with HLA were, in a later analysis, more clonally expanded than equally common others.

It was with 60 Vbeta and 13 Jbeta primers that the PCR ran. This table comes from immunoSEQ multiplex PCR, and its TCRdb copy is limited to in-frame clones, with some not included. This table holds under 200,000 clones, 80% found once. CDR1 MNHEY and CDR2 SVGAGI come from the germline V gene. V dropped 4 bases and J dropped 4 bases, with 11 bases sitting between them. This CDR3 has 13 residues. This receptor was identified in a male donor in good health and CMV-seropositive. What was sequenced was PBMCs. The J gene is TRBJ2-7, the V gene TRBV6-5; maybe TRBD2 (6 bases). The CDR3 nucleotides are TGTGCCAGCAGTTTCTTGGCGGGATACGAGCAGTACTTC. It yields the protein CASSFLAGYEQYF.